Shown below are 24 T cell receptor beta chains from a single sample sequenced in a study of Ad26.COV2.S vaccination and SARS-CoV-2 variants (dated by TCRdb to the early 2020s). To prepare the library, the immunoSEQ multiplex PCR assay was applied. TCRdb obtained this table from immuneACCESS and retained in-frame rearrangements with V and J assigned. These tables miss some clones; where compared with another copy, unresolved V genes account for less than half of the shortfall, and the remainder is unexplained. The sample table holds a few hundred thousand clones, of which around four fifths were seen once. The ten largest make up 7% to 9.5% of the sample. The treatment or condition tag for this specimen amounts to: some 20 received Ad26.COV2.S at low or high dose, single or two shots; about 5 received placebo; per-sample allocation not given. Repertoires of vaccine and placebo recipients were sequenced from samples collected on day 63 after the first injection.

The starting material was peripheral blood, obtained in a trial of Ad26.COV2.S vaccine versus placebo. These receptors all come from a person aged 18 to 65 who received the Ad26.COV2.S COVID-19 vaccine or a placebo.

The chain is built from TRBV7-6 and TRBJ1-3; tentative D call: TRBD1 (5 bases). The CDR3 runs 17 residues. The V gene lost 2 bases and the J gene lost 4 bases, with 18 bases spanning the gap. CDR1 and CDR2 (germline): SGHVS, FNYEAQ. CDR3 in amino acids: CASSLQAGSLRGNTIYF. CDR3 DNA sequence: TGTGCCAGCAGCTTACAGGCAGGGTCGTTGCGGGGAAACACCATATATTTT.

CDR3 amino acids: CASSLDRAGNTIYF. CDR3 nucleotide sequence: TGTGCCAGCAGCTTGGACAGGGCTGGAAACACCATATATTTT. V is TRBV5-4 and J is TRBJ1-3, with D maybe TRBD1 (6 bases). The CDR3 length is 14 residues. The V and J ends lost 0 bases and 2 bases respectively, with 6 bases between them. Germline CDR1 SGHNT, CDR2 YYREEE (reference sequence).

The V call is TRBV5-4, the J call TRBJ2-2; D unclear. Germline V CDR1 and CDR2: SGHNT, YYREEE (reference sequence). The CDR3 consists of 13 residues. Trimming pared 4 bases from V and 1 base from J, leaving 5 bases between. CDR3 nucleotides: TGTGCCAGCAGCCAGAAGAACACCGGGGAGCTGTTTTTT. It specifies CASSQKNTGELFF.

This clone was seen just once. J is TRBJ2-1 and V is TRBV7-3; 10 bases fit TRBD2. CDR1 and CDR2 from the germline V gene are SGHTA and FQGTGA. The CDR3 length is 19 residues. The trim removed 2 bases at V and 0 bases at J, leaving 10 bases unmatched. The CDR3 reads CASSLVTSGAANSYNEQFF. The CDR3 nucleotides read TGTGCCAGCAGCTTAGTTACTAGCGGGGCCGCTAACTCCTACAATGAGCAGTTCTTC.

The chain carries TRBV19 and TRBJ2-3, with 8 bases aligning to TRBD2. The CDR3 covers 13 residues. V shed 5 bases, J shed 3 bases, and the junction held 1 base outside the gene matches. The V gene's germline CDR1 is LNHDA and CDR2 SQIVND (reference sequence). The CDR3 sequence is CASSASGTDTQYF. CDR3 DNA sequence: TGTGCCAGTAGTGCTAGCGGGACAGATACGCAGTATTTT.

The chain uses TRBV27 and TRBJ1-2, with TRBD1 as a possible D gene (5 bases). Germline V lookup: CDR1 MNHEY, CDR2 SMNVEV (reference sequence). The CDR3 totals 14 residues. Trimming removed 0 bases from V and 6 bases from J, with 11 bases in between. This chain's CDR3 is CASSLSGVGHGYTF. The CDR3 bases are TGTGCCAGCAGTTTATCGGGGGTGGGGCATGGCTACACCTTC.

The chain is built from TRBV19 and TRBJ2-3, with 8 bases aligning to TRBD1. Germline loops: CDR1 LNHDA, CDR2 SQIVND (reference sequence). Trimming removed 4 bases from V and 9 bases from J; junction bases left unmatched: 6. The CDR3 has 13 amino acids. The CDR3 DNA sequence: TGTGCCAGTAGTAGTTACAGGGGGGAGACGCAGTATTTT. This sequence encodes CASSSYRGETQYF.

Notes on this clone: This specimen includes other DNA sequences encoding the same CDR3. The V call is TRBV7-3, the J call TRBJ2-1; 7 bases are a match to TRBD1. The ends lost 1 base at V and 5 bases at J; junction bases unmatched: 2. The CDR3 totals 14 residues. Germline V gene lookup returns CDR1 SGHTA and CDR2 FQGTGA. This CDR3 reads CASSLSQGDNEQFF. The CDR3 bases are TGTGCCAGCAGCTTAAGTCAGGGGGACAATGAGCAGTTCTTC.

V gene TRBV5-1 combines with J gene TRBJ1-2; D is unresolved. Germline V lookup: CDR1 SGHRS, CDR2 YFSETQ. The CDR3 has 15 amino acids. The V gene lost 0 bases and the J gene lost 6 bases, with 15 bases spanning the gap. Here the CDR3 reads CASSLEIADRNGYTF. In DNA form, the CDR3 reads TGCGCCAGCAGCTTGGAAATTGCGGATCGTAATGGCTACACCTTC.

The chain recombines TRBV4-2 with TRBJ2-7; tentatively, D is TRBD2 (6 bases). The germline V gene has CDR1 LGHNA and CDR2 YNFKEQ. The CDR3 runs to 16 residues. Trimming cost V 1 base and J 2 bases, with 15 bases left between them. The CDR3 DNA follows: TGTGCCAGCAGCCAAGGGGGCGGGGCGGTGACCTACGAGCAGTACTTC. It codes for CASSQGGGAVTYEQYF.

The V and J genes are TRBV2 and TRBJ1-5; the D gene is possibly TRBD1 (5 bases). Looked up from germline, CDR1 is SNHLY and CDR2 is FYNNEI. The CDR3 has 14 residues. The V end lost 9 bases, the J end lost 5 bases, and 17 bases lay between the germline ends. Here the CDR3 reads CASGPTVGDQPQHF. The CDR3, as DNA: TGTGCCAGTGGCCCGACAGTTGGGGATCAGCCCCAGCATTTT.

The CDR3 DNA is TGTGCCAGCAGCTTACAGTCGGGCCAGGGGGACGGCTACACCTTC. This gives the protein CASSLQSGQGDGYTF. The J gene is TRBJ1-2, the V gene TRBV7-9; 7 nucleotides line up with TRBD1. Per the germline V gene, CDR1 is SEHNR and CDR2 is FQNEAQ (reference sequence). V lost 2 bases to trimming and J lost 8 bases; unmatched junction nucleotides: 11. The CDR3 loop spans 15 amino acids.

The chain employs TRBV30 and TRBJ1-5, with 9 bases that match TRBD1. The V gene's germline CDR1 is GTSNPN and CDR2 SVGIG (reference sequence). This CDR3 spans 15 amino acids. Trimming at V came to 4 bases and at J to 4 bases, leaving 8 bases not matched to a gene. The CDR3 is CAWTRGQGLNQPQHF. CDR3 in DNA: TGTGCCTGGACGCGGGGACAGGGTTTAAATCAGCCCCAGCATTTT.

This rearrangement joins TRBV7-3 to TRBJ2-5, with 13 bases that match TRBD2. The ends lost 5 bases at V and 0 bases at J; junction bases unmatched: 6. Germline CDR1 is SGHTA and CDR2 is FQGTGA. This CDR3 contains 17 residues. The CDR3, as DNA: TGTGCCAGCAGCCCGGGACTAGCGGGGCTGTACCAAGAGACCCAGTACTTC. This translates into CASSPGLAGLYQETQYF.

This chain links TRBV7-2 with TRBJ1-2; 8 bases match TRBD1. V was clipped by 5 bases and J by 6 bases; unmatched bases: 8. Germline V gene data show CDR1 as SGHTA and CDR2 as FQGNSA. The CDR3 covers 14 residues. The CDR3 DNA follows: TGTGCCAGCAGCCCCGGACAGGGCGCCAATGGCTACACCTTC. Amino acids: CASSPGQGANGYTF.

This clone was counted between two and nine times. V gene TRBV5-4 combines with J gene TRBJ2-3; D is uncertain. The germline gives CDR1 SGHNT, CDR2 YYREEE (reference sequence). Between the trimmed V and J ends, which lost 5 bases and 3 bases, there was a span of 10 bases. The CDR3 runs 13 residues. The CDR3 loop reads CASSFQVTDTQYF. The CDR3 DNA is TGTGCCAGCAGTTTCCAGGTAACAGATACGCAGTATTTT.

The V gene is TRBV4-1, the J gene TRBJ1-4; TRBD1 aligns across 8 bases. Per germline, CDR1 MGHRA and CDR2 YSYEKL. Germline trimming cut 4 bases from V and 8 bases from J; bases unmatched to any gene: 6. CDR3 size: 14 residues. Here the CDR3 DNA reads TGCGCCAGCAGCCCCGACAGGGGTTGGGAAAAACTGTTTTTT. This gives the protein CASSPDRGWEKLFF.

The CDR3 region is CATPEAFF. The CDR3 nucleotides are TGTGCCACCCCTGAAGCTTTCTTT. The rearrangement links TRBV24-1 to TRBJ1-1; D remains unclear. This CDR3 comprises 8 residues. CDR1 is KGHDR and CDR2 is SFDVKD in the germline V gene. V lost 9 bases to trimming and J lost 6 bases, with 1 base between them.

The chain combines TRBV4-1 with TRBJ1-2; no reliable D call. The germline V and J ends were trimmed by 1 base and 7 bases, with 19 bases remaining between them. This CDR3 comprises 16 residues. Germline V gene lookup returns CDR1 MGHRA and CDR2 YSYEKL. The CDR3: CASSQGNAYRFGGYTF. CDR3 bases: TGCGCCAGCAGCCAAGGGAACGCTTATAGGTTTGGTGGCTACACCTTC.

The chain joins TRBV9 to TRBJ2-5; tentative D call: TRBD2 (5 bases). V shed 4 bases and J shed 5 bases, with 15 bases lying between them. The germline V gene has CDR1 SGDLS and CDR2 YYNGEE. The CDR3 totals 14 residues. CDR3 sequence (DNA): TGTGCCAGCAGCTCCCTCGGGGTTGGGGAGACCCAGTACTTC. The encoded protein is CASSSLGVGETQYF. Combining the CDR3 with reference TRBV9 and TRBJ2-5 gives the whole variable domain DSGVTQTPKHLITATGQRVTLRCSPRSGDLSVYWYQQSLDQGLQFLIQYYNGEERAKGNILERFSAQQFPDLHSELNLSSLELGDSALYFCASSSLGVGETQYFGPGTRLLVL.

V is TRBV27 and J is TRBJ2-3; TRBD2 matches at 7 bases. CDR1 MNHEY and CDR2 SMNVEV come from the germline V gene (reference sequence). The J segment lost 2 bases and the V segment lost 8 bases, leaving 4 bases of the junction unmatched. The CDR3 consists of 13 residues. The CDR3 DNA is TGTGCCAGCCTAGCGGCATTCACAGATACGCAGTATTTT. Protein: CASLAAFTDTQYF.

The table lists this clone with a few counts. The chain links TRBV7-2 to TRBJ1-1; D is uncertain. Trimming pared 1 base from V and 11 bases from J, leaving 20 bases between. This CDR3 is built from 15 residues. Germline V gene data show CDR1 as SGHTA and CDR2 as FQGNSA. The CDR3 loop is CASSLVVTATMEAFF. The CDR3 coding sequence is TGTGCCAGCAGCTTAGTGGTTACTGCGACAATGGAGGCTTTCTTT.

The chain joins TRBV4-1 to TRBJ2-5, with D unresolved. Germline V gives CDR1 MGHRA, CDR2 YSYEKL. V lost 1 base, J lost 5 bases, and 11 bases lay in between. The CDR3 runs 14 residues. The CDR3 nucleotides are TGCGCCAGCAGCCAAGGGCCAGTGAGGGAGACCCAGTACTTC. Its translation is CASSQGPVRETQYF.

The chain links TRBV5-1 to TRBJ2-1, with TRBD2 matching over 8 bases. Germline V gives CDR1 SGHRS, CDR2 YFSETQ. V trimming: 2 bases; J trimming: 6 bases; junction bases outside the gene matches: 10. The CDR3 is made up of 16 amino acids. This CDR3 is CASSFGTSGFSNEQFF. In nucleotides, the CDR3 is TGCGCCAGCAGCTTTGGAACTAGCGGTTTTTCCAATGAGCAGTTCTTC.